The text below deals with one TCR beta chain. The data stem from a study of blood T cell repertoires in COVID-19. Background on the study: Nucleic acid was either cDNA or gDNA, and it came from T cells, B-cell-depleted T cells, or PBMCs.

V was cut by 4 bases and J by 6 bases, with 13 bases left in between. Germline V gene data show CDR1 as MNHEY and CDR2 as SVGAGI. The CDR3 length is 13 residues. Authors' analysis steps: Nucleated cell counts were estimated from reference gene primer amplification. Only in-frame clones appear in the TCRdb table, and some are missing; sequencing was by immunoSEQ multiplex PCR. V, J and clone size are those of that table, while D and trimming were read from the DNA. The table has 130,000 to 150,000 clones, about 87% seen once. The TCR was taken from a woman in her forties or fifties with active or convalescent COVID-19. The chain couples TRBV6-5 to TRBJ2-7; D unclear. Sequencing was done on a sample of peripheral blood. The CDR3 loop reads CASSSSRGSEQYF. In DNA form, the CDR3 reads TGTGCCAGCAGTTCCAGCAGAGGTTCCGAGCAGTACTTC.